The source of this TCR beta chain is a study of lymphopenia after photon versus proton radiotherapy (dated by TCRdb to the late 2010s). The study in broad terms: The immunological effects of photon versus proton radiation therapy were compared in patients with gastrointestinal tumors who developed high-grade lymphopenia. The roughly 18 patients in the cohort had gastrointestinal tumors, were treated with either photon or proton therapy, and subsequently developed lymphopenia. The study was designed to characterize how the impact on the immune system differs between the two radiation modalities.

Overall results and qualifications from the work: After the lymphocyte count nadir, oligoclonal expansion, especially of CD8+ Temra cells, was observed in photon-treated repertoires, and the drop in diversity was driven by this expansion. Across the cohort, an inverse correlation was found between a larger post-nadir drop in TCR diversity and overall survival time among patients who died. During treatment, patients who received photon therapy lost naive T cells and TCR diversity and gained effector/memory populations, whereas patients who received proton therapy remained relatively stable. The survival association was assessed only in patients who died, and better survival with proton therapy was presented by the authors as a possibility rather than a demonstrated result.

The library came from the immunoSEQ multiplex PCR assay. Deep sequencing of rearranged TCR beta loci, alongside multiparametric flow cytometry, was used to profile T cell repertoires. TCRdb carries this immuneACCESS record with in-frame sequences only. Its versions omit some clonotypes, under half of them owing to an unresolved V gene in the studies checked, with the rest unexplained. The sample has about 40,000 clones on record, about 86% of them singletons. Together, the top ten hold 10% of the sample. This clone was counted once. There is no known antigen for this receptor. Per-base qualities were not stored, and no clone one base away is much larger. This receptor was taken from an older woman with pancreatic cancer. Some clones in this sample may be carry-over from other donors' samples. The specimen comprised peripheral blood, sampled from a patient treated with proton-based radiotherapy.

The nucleotide sequence is given as TGTGCCAGTAGTACGACAGGGTGGGGCAGCCAAGAGACCCAGTACTTC. It is translated as CASSTTGWGSQETQYF. The chain is made from TRBV19 and TRBJ2-5; TRBD1 lines up with 7 middle nucleotides. CDR1 and CDR2 were assigned from the germline V gene (reference sequence) as LNHDA and SQIVND. The germline V and J ends show losses of 4 bases and 1 base respectively, and no gene match explains 9 bases of the junction. Measured from the cysteine to the phenylalanine, the CDR3 is 16 residues long. The only DNA kept is the CDR3, 48 bases in frame from the first base.